This T cell receptor (beta chain) was sequenced for a study of Graves' ophthalmopathy and Graves' hyperthyroidism. The authors amplified TCR beta CDR3 regions, and they did so from RNA transcripts for repertoire sequencing. An initial RT-PCR round employing HTBI primers preceded a second-round multiplex PCR. In TCRdb, the multiplex PCR reads were re-called with MiXCR into one record per CDR3 protein. Of 450,000 to 600,000 distinct CDR3 sequences detected, roughly 39% appear once; the ten largest clones hold roughly 4%. This clonotype was counted ten times or more. CDR1 and CDR2 from the germline V gene are MDHEN and SYDVKM. Trimming left V 7 bases short and J 4 bases short, with 8 bases between. The CDR3 consists of 13 residues.

The receptor was isolated from an adult man with Graves' hyperthyroidism. The chain couples TRBV28 to TRBJ2-6; the D is unclear. The material sequenced was peripheral blood or thyroid tissue (not recorded which). CDR3 in DNA: TGTGCCAGCACTCACCCCGGGGCCAACGTCCTGACTTTC. This encodes CASTHPGANVLTF. Filled out from reference TRBV28 and TRBJ2-6, the complete variable domain reads DVKVTQSSRYLVKRTGEKVFLECVQDMDHENMFWYRQDPGLGLRLIYFSYDVKMKEKGDIPEGYSVSREKKERFSLILESASTNQTSMYLCASTHPGANVLTFGAGSRLTVL.